This T cell receptor beta chain was retrieved from a study of OX40 agonist ivuxolimab in advanced cancers. The CDR3 covers 16 residues. The germline gives CDR1 SGHAT, CDR2 FQNNGV. V shed 5 bases and J 1 base; nucleotides not matched to a gene: 8. A remark on this clone: The antigen remains unidentified.

Study-wide findings and caveats: Some patients who did not respond also had low normalized T-cell clonal expansion.

This table comes from immunoSEQ multiplex PCR, and its TCRdb copy is limited to in-frame clones, with some not included. Of some 61,000 clones listed, about nine tenths are singletons. This rearrangement joins TRBV11-2 to TRBJ2-5; 9 nucleotides agree with TRBD1. The TCR comes from an adult with an advanced solid tumor such as melanoma, head and neck, liver or kidney cancer. This sample comprised CD4+ or CD8+ T cells sorted from blood, obtained in a trial of the OX40 agonist ivuxolimab. The CDR3 loop is CASSPGTGSPQETQYF. CDR3 nucleotides: TGTGCCAGCAGCCCTGGGACAGGGAGTCCCCAAGAGACCCAGTACTTC. Together with reference TRBV11-2 and TRBJ2-5, the CDR3 gives the full variable domain: EAGVAQSPRYKIIEKRQSVAFWCNPISGHATLYWYQQILGQGPKLLIQFQNNGVVDDSQLPKDRFSAERLKGVDSTLKIQPAKLEDSAVYLCASSPGTGSPQETQYFGPGTRLLVL.